This T cell receptor beta chain was captured by sequencing in a study of blood T cell repertoires in COVID-19. Study background: PBMCs, B-cell-depleted T cells, or T cells provided the cDNA or gDNA that made up the material.

This study enrolled people aged roughly 18 to 89 from about 24 US geographic areas. Self-reported history from a screening survey and questionnaire set each donor's cohort. For recovered donors of Cohort 3, there were two negative PCRs, clearance, or symptom resolution. The length of the CDR3 is 15 residues. V shed 2 bases and J 9 bases; nucleotides not matched to a gene: 6. Germline loops: CDR1 MGHRA, CDR2 YSYEKL. Clones were sequenced by immunoSEQ multiplex PCR, and TCRdb holds only the in-frame ones, with some missing. This table holds 400,000 or so clones, around 91% found once. The sample taken for sequencing was PBMCs or T cells enriched from blood (not recorded which). The rearrangement links TRBV4-1 to TRBJ1-6; 8 bases are a match to TRBD1. The clonotype was recovered from a man aged 25-45 years who had recovered from COVID-19. This CDR3 is CASSQRAGGVSPLHF. The CDR3 DNA follows: TGCGCCAGCAGCCAAAGGGCAGGGGGCGTTTCACCCCTCCACTTT.